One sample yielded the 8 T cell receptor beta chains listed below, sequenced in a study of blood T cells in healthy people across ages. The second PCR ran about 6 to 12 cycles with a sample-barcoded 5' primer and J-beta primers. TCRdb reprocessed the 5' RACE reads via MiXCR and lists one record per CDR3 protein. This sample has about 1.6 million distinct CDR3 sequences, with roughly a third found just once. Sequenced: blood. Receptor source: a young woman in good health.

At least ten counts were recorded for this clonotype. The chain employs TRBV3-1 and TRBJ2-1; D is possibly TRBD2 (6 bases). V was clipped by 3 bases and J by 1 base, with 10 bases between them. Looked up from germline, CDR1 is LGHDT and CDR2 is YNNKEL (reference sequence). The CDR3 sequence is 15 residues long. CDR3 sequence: CASSHGGTSYNEQFF. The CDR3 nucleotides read TGTGCCAGCAGCCACGGGGGAACGTCCTACAATGAGCAGTTCTTC.

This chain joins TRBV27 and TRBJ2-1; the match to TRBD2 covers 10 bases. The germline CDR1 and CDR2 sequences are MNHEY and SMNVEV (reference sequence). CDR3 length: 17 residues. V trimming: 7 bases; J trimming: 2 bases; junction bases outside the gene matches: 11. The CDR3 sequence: CASKRTSGGPPYNEQFF. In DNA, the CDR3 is TGTGCCAGCAAAAGGACTAGCGGAGGCCCCCCCTACAATGAGCAGTTCTTC.

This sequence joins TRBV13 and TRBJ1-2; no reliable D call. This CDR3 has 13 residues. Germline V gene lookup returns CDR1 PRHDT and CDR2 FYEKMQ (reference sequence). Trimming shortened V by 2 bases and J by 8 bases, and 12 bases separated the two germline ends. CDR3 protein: CASSLSRVGGYTF. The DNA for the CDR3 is TGTGCCAGCAGCTTATCCAGAGTCGGGGGCTACACCTTC.

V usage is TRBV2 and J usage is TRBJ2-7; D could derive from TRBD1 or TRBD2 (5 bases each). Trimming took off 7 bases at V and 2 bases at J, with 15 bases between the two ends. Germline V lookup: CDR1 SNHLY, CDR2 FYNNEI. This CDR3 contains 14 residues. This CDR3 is CASTRGVTTYEQYF. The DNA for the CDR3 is TGTGCCAGCACCAGAGGGGTTACAACCTACGAGCAGTACTTC.

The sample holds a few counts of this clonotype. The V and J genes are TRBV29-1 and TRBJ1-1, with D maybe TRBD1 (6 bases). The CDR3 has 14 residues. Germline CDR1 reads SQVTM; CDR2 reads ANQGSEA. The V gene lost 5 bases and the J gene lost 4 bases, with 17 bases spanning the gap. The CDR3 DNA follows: TGCAGCGTTATAAGTTACAGGGTCGGCACTGAAGCTTTCTTT. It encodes CSVISYRVGTEAFF.

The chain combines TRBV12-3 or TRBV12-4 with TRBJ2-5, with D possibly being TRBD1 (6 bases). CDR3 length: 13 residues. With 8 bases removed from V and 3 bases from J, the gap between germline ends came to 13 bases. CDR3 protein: CASAFQGKETQYF. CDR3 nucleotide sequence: TGTGCCAGCGCTTTCCAGGGGAAAGAGACCCAGTACTTC.

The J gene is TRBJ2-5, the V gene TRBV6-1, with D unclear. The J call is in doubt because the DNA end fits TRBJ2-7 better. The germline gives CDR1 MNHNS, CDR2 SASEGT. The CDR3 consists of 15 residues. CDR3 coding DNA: TGTGCCAGCAGTGACGGTCTCAACTTGTTCTACGAGCAGTACTTC. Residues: CASSDGLNLFYEQYF.

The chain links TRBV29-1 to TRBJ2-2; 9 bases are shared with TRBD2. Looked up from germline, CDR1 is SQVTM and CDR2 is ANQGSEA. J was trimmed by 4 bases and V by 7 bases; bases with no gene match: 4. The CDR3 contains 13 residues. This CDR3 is CSGTSVGTGELFF. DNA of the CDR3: TGCAGCGGGACTAGCGTCGGCACCGGGGAGCTGTTTTTT.